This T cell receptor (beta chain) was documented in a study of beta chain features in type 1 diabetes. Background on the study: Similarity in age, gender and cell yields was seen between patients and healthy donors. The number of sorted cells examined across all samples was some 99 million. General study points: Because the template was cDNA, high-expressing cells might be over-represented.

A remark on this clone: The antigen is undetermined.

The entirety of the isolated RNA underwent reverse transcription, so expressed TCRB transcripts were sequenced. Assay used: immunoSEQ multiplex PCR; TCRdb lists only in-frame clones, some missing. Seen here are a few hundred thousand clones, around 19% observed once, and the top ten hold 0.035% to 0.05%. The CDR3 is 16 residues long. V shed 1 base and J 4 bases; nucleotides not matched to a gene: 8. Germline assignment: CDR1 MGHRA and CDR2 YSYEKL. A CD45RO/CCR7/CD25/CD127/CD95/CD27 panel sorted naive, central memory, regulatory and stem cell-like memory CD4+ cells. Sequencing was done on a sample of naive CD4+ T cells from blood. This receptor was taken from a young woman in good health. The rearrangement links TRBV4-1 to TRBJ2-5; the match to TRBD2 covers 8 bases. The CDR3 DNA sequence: TGCGCCAGCAGCCAAGGAACGGGAGGGCCGGGAGAGACCCAGTACTTC. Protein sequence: CASSQGTGGPGETQYF.